A single sample is the source of the 7 T cell receptor beta chains below, sequenced in a study of T cell responses to AZD1222 COVID-19 vaccine. Repertoires were generated with immunoSEQ multiplex PCR, while TCRdb's copy carries only in-frame clones and drops some. There are under 200,000 clones in the sample; 92% occur only once, and 1% to 1.5% lies in the top ten. The sample here was peripheral blood, taken 28 days after the second AZD1222 dose. The origin of the receptors is an adult who received the AZD1222 COVID-19 vaccine.

The gene calls are TRBV6-5 and TRBJ1-2; 8 bases fit TRBD1. The CDR3 loop spans 15 amino acids. V was clipped by 2 bases and J by 7 bases; unmatched bases: 9. Germline V lookup: CDR1 MNHEY, CDR2 SVGAGI. In DNA form, the CDR3 reads TGTGCCAGCAGTTACGTGGACAGGGAGTTCGGTGGCTACACCTTC. Protein sequence: CASSYVDREFGGYTF.

To note about this clone: At the DNA level, this CDR3 is encoded by other sequences in the same sample as well. The J gene is TRBJ1-5, the V gene TRBV6-5, with 7 nucleotides matching TRBD1. The germline V gene has CDR1 MNHEY and CDR2 SVGAGI. The CDR3 has 15 amino acids. V was pared by 2 bases and J by 4 bases, with 5 bases of the junction left unmatched. In DNA form, the CDR3 reads TGTGCCAGCAGTTACAGACAGGGCGCGAATCAGCCCCAGCATTTT. It yields the protein CASSYRQGANQPQHF.

This clone was recorded once. CDR3 protein: CASSLGVAERFF. The CDR3 coding sequence is TGTGCCAGCAGCTTAGGGGTAGCGGAACGGTTCTTC. J is TRBJ2-1 and V is TRBV7-9; perhaps TRBD2 as D (6 bases). V was pared by 1 base and J by 15 bases, with 13 bases between. Germline CDR1 and CDR2: SEHNR and FQNEAQ (reference sequence). This CDR3 is built from 12 residues.

The chain is built from TRBV7-8 and TRBJ1-2; the match to TRBD1 covers 8 bases. The CDR3 extends over 15 amino acids. CDR1 and CDR2 from the germline V gene are SGHVS and FQNEAQ. V dropped 7 bases and J dropped 3; count of bases not matched to a gene: 10. The CDR3 DNA sequence: TGTGCCAGCAAGACTTCCGGGACAGGCGACTATGGCTACACCTTC. Translation: CASKTSGTGDYGYTF.

Sample share makes this clone medium-sized. This rearrangement joins TRBV6-4 to TRBJ2-3; 7 positions match TRBD1. Germline V CDR1 and CDR2: MRHNA, SNTAGT. The CDR3 has 14 residues. The junction had 2 bases not matched to a gene; V was cut back by 4 bases and J by 1 base. CDR3 DNA: TGTGCCAGCAGTGCAACAGGGGGCACAGATACGCAGTATTTT. Protein sequence: CASSATGGTDTQYF.

J is TRBJ1-6 and V is TRBV5-1; 8 bases map to TRBD1. CDR1 SGHRS and CDR2 YFSETQ come from the germline V gene. J lost 8 bases, V lost 0 bases, and 7 bases had no gene match. The CDR3 sequence is 16 residues long. The CDR3 sequence is CASSLVGQGGYSPLHF. Written as DNA, the CDR3 is TGCGCCAGCAGCTTGGTTGGACAGGGAGGATATTCACCCCTCCACTTT. The entire variable domain, with the rest obtained from reference TRBV5-1 and TRBJ1-6, is as follows: KAGVTQTPRYLIKTRGQQVTLSCSPISGHRSVSWYQQTPGQGLQFLFEYFSETQRNKGNFPGRFSGRQFSNSRSEMNVSTLELGDSALYLCASSLVGQGGYSPLHFGNGTRLTVT.

The chain couples TRBV3-1 (or the pseudogene TRBV3-2) to TRBJ2-1; D is unresolved. Trimming removed 1 base from V and 2 bases from J, with 15 bases in between. This CDR3 is 17 amino acids long. Germline CDR1 reads LGHDT; CDR2 reads YNNKEL (reference sequence). The DNA for the CDR3 is TGTGCCAGCAGCCAAGCCCACTACGTTACGGCCTACAATGAGCAGTTCTTC. Amino acids: CASSQAHYVTAYNEQFF.